This TCR beta chain was sequenced during a study of molecular identifiers for immune sequencing clone quantification. The study, taken as a whole, reports: Underestimation of highly expanded clone sizes could arise where identical TCR molecules share a barcode.

As regards this clonotype: The antigen is not known. A read error may be the cause here, since a much bigger clone is one base away.

This CDR3 spans 14 amino acids. Germline CDR1 SEHNR, CDR2 FQNEAQ (reference sequence). TCRdb reprocessed the PCR reads with MiXCR, giving one entry per CDR3 protein. The table has roughly 90,000 distinct CDR3 sequences, roughly 25% seen once; the top ten hold roughly 0.8%. The receptor comes from a human donor in good health. Some libraries in this study had Jurkat cell RNA spiked in. The rearrangement uses TRBV7-9 and TRBJ2-7; 7 bases are shared with TRBD1. The specimen sequenced was naive CD8+ T cells from blood, with Jurkat cell RNA spiked in. Subset specified: FACS-sorted CD8+CD4-CCR7+CD45RA+ naive T cells. CDR3 nucleotide sequence: TGTGCCGGCAGCTTAGGGGACAGAAGCTACGAGCAGTACTTC. It translates to CAGSLGDRSYEQYF.